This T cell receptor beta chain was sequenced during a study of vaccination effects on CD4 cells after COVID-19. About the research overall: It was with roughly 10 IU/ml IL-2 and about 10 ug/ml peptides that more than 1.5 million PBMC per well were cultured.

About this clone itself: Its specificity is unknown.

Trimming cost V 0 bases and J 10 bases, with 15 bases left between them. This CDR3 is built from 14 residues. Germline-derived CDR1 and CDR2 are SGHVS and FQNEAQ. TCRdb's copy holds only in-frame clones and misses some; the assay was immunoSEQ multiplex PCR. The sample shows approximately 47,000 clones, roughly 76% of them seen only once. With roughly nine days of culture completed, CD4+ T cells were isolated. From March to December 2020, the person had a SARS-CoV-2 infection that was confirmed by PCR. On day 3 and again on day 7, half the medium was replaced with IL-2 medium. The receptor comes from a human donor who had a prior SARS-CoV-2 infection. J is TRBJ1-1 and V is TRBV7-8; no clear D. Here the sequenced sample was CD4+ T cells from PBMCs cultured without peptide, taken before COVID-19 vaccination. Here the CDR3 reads CASSLAGGRVPAFF. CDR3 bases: TGTGCCAGCAGCTTAGCAGGTGGGAGAGTACCAGCTTTCTTT.